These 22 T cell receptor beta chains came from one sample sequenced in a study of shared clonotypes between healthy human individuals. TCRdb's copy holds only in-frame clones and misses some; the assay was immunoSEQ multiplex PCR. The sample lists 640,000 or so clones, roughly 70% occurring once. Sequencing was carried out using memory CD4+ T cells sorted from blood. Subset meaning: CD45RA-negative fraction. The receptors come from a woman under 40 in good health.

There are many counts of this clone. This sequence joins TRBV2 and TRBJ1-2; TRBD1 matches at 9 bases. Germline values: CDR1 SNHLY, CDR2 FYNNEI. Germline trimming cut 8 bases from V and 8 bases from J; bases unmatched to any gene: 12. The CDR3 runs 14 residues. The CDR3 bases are TGTGCCAGCCGTCCCGGGACAGGGATCGGCGGCTACACCTTC. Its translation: CASRPGTGIGGYTF.

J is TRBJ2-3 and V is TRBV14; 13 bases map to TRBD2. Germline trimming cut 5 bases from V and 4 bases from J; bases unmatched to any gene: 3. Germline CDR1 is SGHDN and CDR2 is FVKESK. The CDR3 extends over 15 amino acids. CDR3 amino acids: CASSYGLAGADTQYF. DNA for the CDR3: TGTGCCAGCAGCTACGGACTAGCGGGAGCAGATACGCAGTATTTT.

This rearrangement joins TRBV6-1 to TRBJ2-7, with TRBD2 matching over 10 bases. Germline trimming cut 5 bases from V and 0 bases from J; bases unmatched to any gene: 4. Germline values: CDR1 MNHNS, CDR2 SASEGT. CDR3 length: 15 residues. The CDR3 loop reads CASSSLAGVSYEQYF. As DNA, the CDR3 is TGTGCCAGCAGTAGCCTAGCGGGAGTCTCCTACGAGCAGTACTTC.

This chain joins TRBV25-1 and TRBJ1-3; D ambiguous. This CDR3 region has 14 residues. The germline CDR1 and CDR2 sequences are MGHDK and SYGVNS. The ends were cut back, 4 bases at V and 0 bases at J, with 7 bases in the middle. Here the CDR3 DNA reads TGTGCCAGCAGTGCGACAAGCTCTGGAAACACCATATATTTT. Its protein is CASSATSSGNTIYF.

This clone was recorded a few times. CDR3 nucleotides: TGTGCCAGCAGCCATGGGGGGCATCAGCCCCAGCATTTT. It translates to CASSHGGHQPQHF. The chain has TRBV4-2 and TRBJ1-5; D is perhaps TRBD1 (6 bases). CDR3 length: 13 amino acids. Per the germline V gene, CDR1 is LGHNA and CDR2 is YNFKEQ. V dropped 3 bases and J dropped 5 bases, with 8 bases sitting between them.

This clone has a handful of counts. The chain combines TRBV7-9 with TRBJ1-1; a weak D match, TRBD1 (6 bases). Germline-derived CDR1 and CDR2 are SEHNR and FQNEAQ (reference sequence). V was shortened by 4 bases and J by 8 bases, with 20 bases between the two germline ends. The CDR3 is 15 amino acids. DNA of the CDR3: TGTGCCAGCAGCTCCACCTTGGGGGGCCGTTCCGAAGCTTTCTTT. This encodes CASSSTLGGRSEAFF.

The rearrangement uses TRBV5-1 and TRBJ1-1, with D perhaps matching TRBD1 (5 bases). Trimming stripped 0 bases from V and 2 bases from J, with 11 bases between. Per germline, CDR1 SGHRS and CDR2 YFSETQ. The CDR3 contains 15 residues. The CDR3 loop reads CASSLVSGTNTEAFF. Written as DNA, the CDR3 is TGCGCCAGCAGCTTGGTGTCGGGGACCAACACTGAAGCTTTCTTT.

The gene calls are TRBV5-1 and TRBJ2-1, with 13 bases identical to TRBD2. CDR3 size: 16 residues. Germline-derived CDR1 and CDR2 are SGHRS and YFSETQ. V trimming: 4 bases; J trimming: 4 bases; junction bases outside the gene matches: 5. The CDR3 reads CASSELAGGPYNEQFF. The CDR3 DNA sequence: TGCGCCAGCAGCGAACTAGCGGGAGGGCCTTACAATGAGCAGTTCTTC.

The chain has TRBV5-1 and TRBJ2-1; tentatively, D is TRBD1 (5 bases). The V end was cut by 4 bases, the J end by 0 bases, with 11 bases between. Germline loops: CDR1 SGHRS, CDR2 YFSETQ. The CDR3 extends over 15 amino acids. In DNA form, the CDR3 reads TGCGCCAGCAGCATAGACAGTTACTCCTACAATGAGCAGTTCTTC. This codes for CASSIDSYSYNEQFF.

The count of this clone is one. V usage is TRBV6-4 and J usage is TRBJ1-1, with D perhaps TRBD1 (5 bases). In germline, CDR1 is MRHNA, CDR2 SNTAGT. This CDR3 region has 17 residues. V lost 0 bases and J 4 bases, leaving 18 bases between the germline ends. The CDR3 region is CASSDSYGGQMGTEAFF. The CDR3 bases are TGTGCCAGCAGTGACTCTTACGGGGGTCAGATGGGCACTGAAGCTTTCTTT.

CDR3 DNA sequence: TGTGCCAGCTCACCGCAGAAGGGCGATGAGCAGTTCTTC. It yields the protein CASSPQKGDEQFF. The chain employs TRBV18 and TRBJ2-1; D ambiguous. V lost 3 bases to trimming and J lost 8 bases, with 11 bases between them. CDR1 and CDR2 (germline): KGHSH, LQKENI. The CDR3 is made up of 13 amino acids.

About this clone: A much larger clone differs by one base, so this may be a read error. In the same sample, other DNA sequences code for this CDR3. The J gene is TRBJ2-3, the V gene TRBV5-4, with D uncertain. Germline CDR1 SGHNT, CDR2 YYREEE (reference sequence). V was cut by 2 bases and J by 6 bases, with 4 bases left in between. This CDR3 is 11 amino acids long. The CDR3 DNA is TGTGCCAGCAGCTTAGGTGATACGCAGTATTTT. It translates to CASSLGDTQYF.

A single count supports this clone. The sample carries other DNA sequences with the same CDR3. The CDR3 region has the DNA TGTGCCAGCAGTTCCCTTAGCGGGAGCTCCTACAATGAGCAGTTCTTC. Amino acid sequence: CASSSLSGSSYNEQFF. The chain carries TRBV27 and TRBJ2-1; TRBD2 matches 9 bases. The J segment lost 0 bases and the V segment lost 4 bases, leaving 4 bases of the junction unmatched. The CDR3 loop spans 16 amino acids. In germline, CDR1 is MNHEY, CDR2 SMNVEV (reference sequence).

CDR3 in amino acids: CASRDPGGSSTEAFF. The CDR3 DNA reads TGTGCCAGCAGGGACCCCGGGGGATCGAGCACTGAAGCTTTCTTT. V and J are TRBV2 and TRBJ1-1, with a weak D call TRBD1 (5 bases). Trimming shortened V by 6 bases and J by 4 bases, and 18 bases separated the two germline ends. Germline CDR1 reads SNHLY; CDR2 reads FYNNEI. The CDR3 consists of 15 residues.

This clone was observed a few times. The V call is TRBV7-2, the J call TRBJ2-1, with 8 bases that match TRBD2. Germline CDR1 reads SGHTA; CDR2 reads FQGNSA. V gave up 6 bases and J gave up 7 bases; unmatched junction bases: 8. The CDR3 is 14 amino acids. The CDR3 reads CASSPRTSRNEQFF. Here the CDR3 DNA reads TGTGCCAGCAGTCCAAGGACTAGCCGAAATGAGCAGTTCTTC.

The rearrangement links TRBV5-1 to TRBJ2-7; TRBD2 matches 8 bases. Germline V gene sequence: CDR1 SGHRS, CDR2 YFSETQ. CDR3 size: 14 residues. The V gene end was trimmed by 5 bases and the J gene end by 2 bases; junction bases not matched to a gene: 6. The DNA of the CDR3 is TGCGCCAGCAGGCCCACTAGCGGCCCCTACGAGCAGTACTTC. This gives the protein CASRPTSGPYEQYF.

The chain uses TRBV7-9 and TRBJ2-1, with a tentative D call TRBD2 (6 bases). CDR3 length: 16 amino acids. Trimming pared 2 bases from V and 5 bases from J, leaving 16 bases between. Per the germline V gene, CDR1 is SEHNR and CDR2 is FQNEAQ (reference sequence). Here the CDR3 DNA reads TGTGCCAGCAGCTTATTTGGTTTTGCGGGGAACAATGAGCAGTTCTTC. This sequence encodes CASSLFGFAGNNEQFF.

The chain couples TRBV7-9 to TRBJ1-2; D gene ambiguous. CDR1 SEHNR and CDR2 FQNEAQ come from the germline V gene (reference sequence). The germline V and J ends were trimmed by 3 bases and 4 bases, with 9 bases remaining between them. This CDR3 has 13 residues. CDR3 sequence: CASSLPDFYGYTF. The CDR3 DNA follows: TGTGCCAGCAGCTTGCCAGACTTCTATGGCTACACCTTC.

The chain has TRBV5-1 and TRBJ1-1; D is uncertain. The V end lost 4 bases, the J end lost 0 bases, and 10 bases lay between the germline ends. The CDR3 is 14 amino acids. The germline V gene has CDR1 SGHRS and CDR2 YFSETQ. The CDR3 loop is CASSRGLLNTEAFF. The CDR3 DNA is TGCGCCAGCAGCCGAGGACTACTGAACACTGAAGCTTTCTTT. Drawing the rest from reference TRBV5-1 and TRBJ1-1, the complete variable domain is KAGVTQTPRYLIKTRGQQVTLSCSPISGHRSVSWYQQTPGQGLQFLFEYFSETQRNKGNFPGRFSGRQFSNSRSEMNVSTLELGDSALYLCASSRGLLNTEAFFGQGTRLTVV.

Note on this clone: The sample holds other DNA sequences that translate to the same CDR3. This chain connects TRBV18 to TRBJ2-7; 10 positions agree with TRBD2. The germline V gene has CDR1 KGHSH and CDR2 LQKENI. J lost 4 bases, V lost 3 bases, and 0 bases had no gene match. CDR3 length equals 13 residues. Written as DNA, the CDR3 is TGTGCCAGCTCACCGGGACTAGCGTACGAGCAGTACTTC. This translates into CASSPGLAYEQYF.

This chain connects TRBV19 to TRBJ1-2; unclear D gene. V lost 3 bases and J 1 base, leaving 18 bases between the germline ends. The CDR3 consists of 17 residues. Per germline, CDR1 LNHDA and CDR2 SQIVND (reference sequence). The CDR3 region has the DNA TGTGCCAGTAGTATTATTTTGACCATCCAACATAACTATGGCTACACCTTC. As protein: CASSIILTIQHNYGYTF.

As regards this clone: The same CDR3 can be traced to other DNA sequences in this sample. CDR3 sequence reads: CASRGTASEAFF. Written as DNA, the CDR3 is TGTGCCAGTAGAGGGACAGCTTCTGAAGCTTTCTTT. V is TRBV19 and J is TRBJ1-1; 7 nucleotides match TRBD1. In germline, CDR1 is LNHDA, CDR2 SQIVND (reference sequence). The CDR3 has 12 amino acids. The V gene end was trimmed by 6 bases and the J gene end by 6 bases; junction bases not matched to a gene: 4. Complete variable domain (other parts from reference TRBV19 and TRBJ1-1): DGGITQSPKYLFRKEGQNVTLSCEQNLNHDAMYWYRQDPGQGLRLIYYSQIVNDFQKGDIAEGYSVSREKKESFPLTVTSAQKNPTAFYLCASRGTASEAFFGQGTRLTVV.